The 26 T cell receptor beta chains given below trace back to one sample, sequenced in a study of T cell responses to AZD1222 COVID-19 vaccine. Method: immunoSEQ multiplex PCR; TCRdb's copy keeps in-frame clones and lacks some. The sample lists about 140,000 clones, roughly 92% occurring once. The starting material was peripheral blood, obtained 28 days after the second AZD1222 dose. These TCRs come from an adult who received the AZD1222 COVID-19 vaccine.

This clone came up once. V and J are TRBV5-5 and TRBJ1-1; 8 positions agree with TRBD1. V trimming: 2 bases; J trimming: 0 bases; junction bases outside the gene matches: 6. Germline V gene lookup returns CDR1 SGHKS and CDR2 YYEKEE (reference sequence). This CDR3 contains 16 residues. CDR3 sequence: CASSFRPDRVNTEAFF. CDR3 nucleotide sequence: TGTGCCAGCAGCTTCCGGCCGGACAGGGTGAACACTGAAGCTTTCTTT.

V and J are TRBV21-1 and TRBJ2-1; the table's D call TRBD2 went unverified against the DNA. TRBV21-1 is classified as a pseudogene. This CDR3 has 12 amino acids. The CDR3 loop reads CASTAGKNEQFF. CDR3 coding DNA: TGTGCCAGCACCGCGGGGAAGAATGAGCAGTTCTTC.

The gene calls are TRBV19 and TRBJ1-2; possibly TRBD1 for D (6 bases). Germline CDR1 reads LNHDA; CDR2 reads SQIVND (reference sequence). The CDR3 totals 12 residues. V was trimmed by 7 bases and J by 4 bases, leaving 10 bases between them. This chain's CDR3 is CASNVQGYGYTF. The CDR3 DNA sequence: TGTGCCAGTAACGTACAGGGCTATGGCTACACCTTC. Combining the CDR3 with reference TRBV19 and TRBJ1-2 gives the whole variable domain DGGITQSPKYLFRKEGQNVTLSCEQNLNHDAMYWYRQDPGQGLRLIYYSQIVNDFQKGDIAEGYSVSREKKESFPLTVTSAQKNPTAFYLCASNVQGYGYTFGSGTRLTVV.

The chain combines TRBV5-1 with TRBJ2-2; 10 bases are a match to TRBD2. The V segment lost 7 bases and the J segment 6 bases; nucleotides outside the gene matches: 12. This CDR3 comprises 16 residues. Looked up from germline, CDR1 is SGHRS and CDR2 is YFSETQ. CDR3 loop: CASGSGRALSAGELFF. CDR3 DNA sequence: TGCGCCAGCGGGAGCGGGAGGGCCCTATCGGCCGGGGAGCTGTTTTTT.

This chain links TRBV15 with TRBJ1-2; D uncertain. Germline CDR1 LNHNV, CDR2 YYDKDF (reference sequence). This CDR3 is 15 amino acids long. Between the trimmed V and J ends, which lost 0 bases and 0 bases, there was a span of 8 bases. The CDR3 reads CATSREGGSNYGYTF. The CDR3 DNA sequence: TGTGCCACCAGCAGAGAAGGAGGGTCTAACTATGGCTACACCTTC.

V usage is TRBV7-9 and J usage is TRBJ2-1; TRBD2 agrees at 7 bases. There are 15 residues in the CDR3. Germline V gene sequence: CDR1 SEHNR, CDR2 FQNEAQ (reference sequence). Trimming took 6 bases from V and 5 from J; bases not matched to a gene: 10. Here the CDR3 DNA reads TGTGCCAGCAGTATGTTTACTAGCGCTCACAATGAGCAGTTCTTC. Protein product: CASSMFTSAHNEQFF.

J is TRBJ2-7 and V is TRBV4-3; possible D gene TRBD1, 6 bases. V lost 3 bases and J 4 bases, leaving 25 bases between the germline ends. This CDR3 has 18 amino acids. The germline CDR1 and CDR2 sequences are LGHNA and YSLEER. CDR3 nucleotide sequence: TGCGCCAGCAGCCAGAACATTAGAAATCGGGACACCTTGTACGAGCAGTACTTC. The encoded protein is CASSQNIRNRDTLYEQYF.

The chain recombines TRBV7-3 with TRBJ1-3; possibly TRBD1 for D (5 bases). V was clipped by 5 bases and J by 0 bases, with 14 bases between them. The CDR3 contains 16 residues. Germline CDR1 reads SGHTA; CDR2 reads FQGTGA. CDR3 residues: CASSKSGGNSGNTIYF. The CDR3 coding sequence is TGTGCCAGCAGCAAAAGCGGGGGGAACTCTGGAAACACCATATATTTT.

The CDR3 loop is CASSLSGTANYGYTF. DNA of the CDR3: TGTGCCAGCAGCCTATCCGGGACAGCTAACTATGGCTACACCTTC. The chain employs TRBV6-4 and TRBJ1-2, with 7 positions matching TRBD1. The germline V gene encodes CDR1 MRHNA and CDR2 SNTAGT. V lost 6 bases and J lost 0; bases outside the gene matches: 7. The CDR3 is 15 residues long.

A single count supports this clone. J is TRBJ1-5 and V is TRBV19; D gene ambiguous. This CDR3 region has 15 residues. Trimming cost V 3 bases and J 1 base, with 10 bases left between them. In germline, CDR1 is LNHDA, CDR2 SQIVND (reference sequence). In nucleotides, the CDR3 is TGTGCCAGTAGTATTTCCCTAGGAAGCAATCAGCCCCAGCATTTT. It encodes CASSISLGSNQPQHF.

Points on this clone: The sample has other DNA sequences that encode this CDR3 too. The J gene is TRBJ1-1, the V gene TRBV7-2; a possible D gene is TRBD1 (6 bases). The germline V and J ends were trimmed by 0 bases and 4 bases, with 6 bases remaining between them. The CDR3 consists of 13 residues. CDR1 SGHTA and CDR2 FQGNSA come from the germline V gene. CDR3 nucleotides: TGTGCCAGCAGCTTAGCCAGGGGCACTGAAGCTTTCTTT. Protein sequence: CASSLARGTEAFF.

This chain joins TRBV28 and TRBJ1-6; unclear D gene. The CDR3 is made up of 11 amino acids. The germline gives CDR1 MDHEN, CDR2 SYDVKM. Between the trimmed V and J ends, which lost 3 bases and 9 bases, there was a span of 3 bases. The CDR3 loop is CASSFSSPLHF. As DNA, the CDR3 is TGTGCCAGCAGTTTCAGTTCACCCCTCCACTTT.

The chain carries TRBV18 and TRBJ2-2; D tentatively fits TRBD1 or TRBD2 (7 bases each). The CDR3 contains 18 residues. Looked up from germline, CDR1 is KGHSH and CDR2 is LQKENI. V was clipped by 6 bases and J by 6 bases, with 26 bases between them. The CDR3 nucleotides read TGTGCCAGCTCGCAGGGGGACTACTTACAATTAGTCGCCGGGGAGCTGTTTTTT. Protein sequence: CASSQGDYLQLVAGELFF.

The chain recombines TRBV10-3 with TRBJ1-1; tentatively, D is TRBD1 (5 bases). CDR3 length equals 15 residues. The V and J ends lost 0 bases and 1 base respectively, with 9 bases between them. The germline V gene has CDR1 ENHRY and CDR2 SYGVKD. The CDR3 DNA is TGTGCCATCAGTGAGTCGGAGGGGTCGAACACTGAAGCTTTCTTT. Its translation: CAISESEGSNTEAFF.

The V gene is TRBV24-1, the J gene TRBJ2-1; D is possibly TRBD1 (9 bases). Between the trimmed V and J ends, which lost 9 bases and 0 bases, there was a span of 17 bases. The V gene's germline CDR1 is KGHDR and CDR2 SFDVKD. CDR3 length: 16 amino acids. The CDR3 nucleotides read TGTGCCACCGCGGGGGGACAGGGAGTCTCCTACAATGAGCAGTTCTTC. Protein sequence: CATAGGQGVSYNEQFF.

The table lists this clone with a few counts. The chain carries TRBV27 and TRBJ2-3; 7 nucleotides agree with TRBD1. The CDR3 runs 13 residues. Germline-derived CDR1 and CDR2 are MNHEY and SMNVEV (reference sequence). The V and J ends lost 8 bases and 5 bases, in that order; junction bases with no gene match: 7. The CDR3 here is CASSDRAGDTQYF. The CDR3 DNA sequence: TGTGCCAGCTCCGACAGGGCAGGAGATACGCAGTATTTT.

This clone was counted once. The rearrangement links TRBV4-3 to TRBJ1-1; D unclear. The length of the CDR3 is 15 residues. Trimming pared 1 base from V and 4 bases from J, leaving 13 bases between. Germline CDR1 and CDR2: LGHNA and YSLEER. CDR3 sequence reads: CASSQGLNRATEAFF. In DNA form, the CDR3 reads TGCGCCAGCAGCCAAGGCCTTAATCGGGCCACTGAAGCTTTCTTT.

The J gene is TRBJ2-5, the V gene TRBV11-2, with D perhaps being TRBD1 or TRBD2 (6 bases each). The CDR3 extends over 14 amino acids. The V gene's germline CDR1 is SGHAT and CDR2 FQNNGV. The V and J ends lost 1 base and 5 bases respectively, with 11 bases between them. The CDR3 protein is CASSLARGVETQYF. The CDR3 region has the DNA TGTGCCAGCAGCTTAGCTAGGGGGGTCGAGACCCAGTACTTC.

This clone appeared once. This rearrangement joins TRBV28 to TRBJ1-5; the D is unclear. The germline CDR1 and CDR2 sequences are MDHEN and SYDVKM. The CDR3 has 16 amino acids. V was pared by 2 bases and J by 2 bases, with 13 bases between. CDR3 in amino acids: CASSLPAGMGNQPQHF. The CDR3 DNA reads TGTGCCAGCAGTTTACCGGCCGGCATGGGCAATCAGCCCCAGCATTTT.

The V gene is TRBV9, the J gene TRBJ2-7; 7 bases match TRBD2. The germline gives CDR1 SGDLS, CDR2 YYNGEE. V dropped 0 bases and J dropped 0; count of bases not matched to a gene: 3. The CDR3 is 15 amino acids. The CDR3 loop is CASSVEAGSSYEQYF. In DNA form, the CDR3 reads TGTGCCAGCAGCGTAGAAGCGGGGAGCTCCTACGAGCAGTACTTC.

This rearrangement joins TRBV6-5 to TRBJ2-3; D uncertain. Germline V gene sequence: CDR1 MNHEY, CDR2 SVGAGI. Trimming stripped 6 bases from V and 0 bases from J, with 13 bases between. CDR3 length: 15 amino acids. CDR3 loop: CASRAVITSTDTQYF. Here the CDR3 DNA reads TGTGCCAGCAGAGCCGTAATCACTAGCACAGATACGCAGTATTTT.

The rearrangement uses TRBV7-3 and TRBJ1-1, with unresolved D. Germline values: CDR1 SGHTA, CDR2 FQGTGA. Trimming removed 0 bases at V and 3 bases at J, with 5 bases between. There are 13 residues in the CDR3. The CDR3 nucleotides are TGTGCCAGCAGCTTAACGTTGGACACTGAAGCTTTCTTT. Its protein is CASSLTLDTEAFF.

J is TRBJ2-1 and V is TRBV7-9; D perhaps matches TRBD2 (6 bases). V lost 7 bases, J lost 4 bases, and 14 bases lay in between. CDR1 is SEHNR and CDR2 is FQNEAQ in the germline V gene (reference sequence). There are 14 residues in the CDR3. This CDR3 reads CASTLSGLYNEQFF. The CDR3 coding sequence is TGTGCCAGCACCCTATCGGGACTGTACAATGAGCAGTTCTTC.

The chain is built from TRBV4-3 and TRBJ2-7; D is possibly TRBD1 (6 bases). The V gene lost 4 bases and the J gene lost 6 bases, with 25 bases spanning the gap. CDR1 and CDR2 (germline): LGHNA, YSLEER. CDR3 length: 17 residues. CDR3 nucleotides: TGCGCCAGCAGCCGAGAACTGTGGGGGCCCGCTCCGCTCGAGCAGTACTTC. Translated, it gives CASSRELWGPAPLEQYF.

This chain connects TRBV6-5 to TRBJ1-2; the D gene is possibly TRBD1 (6 bases). The germline gives CDR1 MNHEY, CDR2 SVGAGI. Between the trimmed V and J ends, which lost 0 bases and 8 bases, there was a span of 16 bases. CDR3 length: 15 residues. CDR3 DNA: TGTGCCAGCAGTTACTCCGCGATAGGGGGTCGCGGCTACACCTTC. Amino acid sequence: CASSYSAIGGRGYTF.

This rearrangement joins TRBV28 to TRBJ1-2; possible D gene TRBD1, 6 bases. The germline CDR1 and CDR2 sequences are MDHEN and SYDVKM. V dropped 7 bases and J dropped 8 bases, with 11 bases sitting between them. CDR3 length equals 11 residues. The CDR3 loop is CASTTGPGYTF. The CDR3 nucleotides read TGTGCCAGCACCACAGGGCCCGGCTACACCTTC.